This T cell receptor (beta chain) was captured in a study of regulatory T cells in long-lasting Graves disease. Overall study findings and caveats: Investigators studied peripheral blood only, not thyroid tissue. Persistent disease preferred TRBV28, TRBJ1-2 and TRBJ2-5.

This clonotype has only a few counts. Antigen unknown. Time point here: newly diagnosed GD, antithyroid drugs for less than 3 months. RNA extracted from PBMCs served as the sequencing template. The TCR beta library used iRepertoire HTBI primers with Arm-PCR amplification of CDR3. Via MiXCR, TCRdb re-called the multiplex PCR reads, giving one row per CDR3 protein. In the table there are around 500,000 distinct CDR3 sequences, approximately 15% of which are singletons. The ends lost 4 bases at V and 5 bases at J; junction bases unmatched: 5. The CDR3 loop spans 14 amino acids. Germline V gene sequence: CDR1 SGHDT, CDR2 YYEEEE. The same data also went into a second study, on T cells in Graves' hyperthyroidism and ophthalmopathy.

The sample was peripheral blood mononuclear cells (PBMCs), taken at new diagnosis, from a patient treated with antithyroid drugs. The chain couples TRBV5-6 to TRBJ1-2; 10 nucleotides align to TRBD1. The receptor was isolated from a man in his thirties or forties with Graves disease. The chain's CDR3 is CASSRDRGVYGYTF. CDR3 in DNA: TGTGCCAGCAGCCGGGACAGGGGTGTGTATGGCTACACCTTC.